This passage covers 15 T cell receptor beta chains from one sample sequenced in a study of T cell changes during pregnancy in multiple sclerosis. The method was immunoSEQ multiplex PCR; TCRdb's version includes in-frame clones alone and lacks a portion of them. Among approximately 70,000 clones, around 90% were seen once, and the ten largest hold 1.2%. This sample comprised peripheral blood, obtained in the third trimester of pregnancy. The receptors stem from a female donor with multiple sclerosis, enrolled in a pregnancy study.

The chain has TRBV19 and TRBJ2-5, with TRBD1 matching over 8 bases. V lost 3 bases and J lost 3; bases outside the gene matches: 9. CDR1 LNHDA and CDR2 SQIVND come from the germline V gene (reference sequence). This CDR3 region has 16 residues. CDR3 nucleotides: TGTGCCAGTAGTATTTTTTGGACAGGGTATGAAGAGACCCAGTACTTC. It codes for CASSIFWTGYEETQYF.

In its sample, this clone was seen once. CDR3 bases: TGTGCCAGCCTCGACAGGGAAAGGGTTCCGGAGCAGTTCTTC. It encodes CASLDRERVPEQFF. The J gene is TRBJ2-1, the V gene TRBV21-1; the table names TRBD1, a call not compared with the DNA. TRBV21-1 is termed a pseudogene. This CDR3 comprises 14 residues.

The chain couples TRBV6-5 to TRBJ2-7, with D possibly being TRBD2 (5 bases). V lost 0 bases and J 6 bases, leaving 6 bases between the germline ends. The germline V gene has CDR1 MNHEY and CDR2 SVGAGI. There are 12 residues in the CDR3. The CDR3 is CASSYSSGEQYF. The CDR3 region has the DNA TGTGCCAGCAGTTACTCGAGCGGCGAGCAGTACTTC.

The chain has TRBV19 and TRBJ1-1, with TRBD1 as a possible D gene (6 bases). Trimming left V 10 bases short and J 0 bases short, with 15 bases between. Germline V gene lookup returns CDR1 LNHDA and CDR2 SQIVND (reference sequence). The CDR3 sequence is 14 residues long. The CDR3 spells CAINGGGLNTEAFF. The DNA for the CDR3 is TGTGCCATCAATGGCGGGGGCCTGAACACTGAAGCTTTCTTT.

The chain has TRBV18 and TRBJ1-4; unclear D gene. This CDR3 is built from 14 residues. Trimming shortened V by 6 bases and J by 10 bases, and 18 bases separated the two germline ends. The germline V gene has CDR1 KGHSH and CDR2 LQKENI. CDR3 protein: CASSPLVNERKLFF. Written as DNA, the CDR3 is TGTGCCAGCTCGCCATTGGTAAATGAGAGAAAACTGTTTTTT.

The gene calls are TRBV7-2 and TRBJ2-7; 7 bases fit TRBD2. The CDR3 runs 14 residues. The germline CDR1 and CDR2 sequences are SGHTA and FQGNSA. The V segment lost 3 bases and the J segment 5 bases; nucleotides outside the gene matches: 7. As DNA, the CDR3 is TGTGCCAGCAGCTTCGGCGGGAGTCGGAACGAGCAGTACTTC. Amino acid sequence: CASSFGGSRNEQYF.

V usage is TRBV10-2 and J usage is TRBJ2-7, with TRBD2 matching over 10 bases. CDR1 is WSHSY, CDR2 SAAADI, per germline. The CDR3 consists of 14 residues. Trimming at V came to 4 bases and at J to 4 bases, leaving 4 bases not matched to a gene. The CDR3 reads CASSVPSGSYEQYF. The CDR3 DNA reads TGCGCCAGCAGTGTCCCTAGCGGGAGTTACGAGCAGTACTTC.

This rearrangement joins TRBV7-7 to TRBJ2-7, with TRBD1 as a possible D gene (5 bases). Germline V CDR1 and CDR2: SSHAT, FNYEAQ (reference sequence). CDR3 length: 15 residues. Trimming stripped 1 base from V and 5 bases from J, with 15 bases between. CDR3 amino acids: CASSLGWQGSHEQYF. The CDR3 region has the DNA TGTGCCAGCAGCTTAGGATGGCAGGGAAGTCACGAGCAGTACTTC.

CDR3 nucleotide sequence: TGTGCCAGCAGCGTAGATTTACAGGGGGCCGGCAGCACTGAAGCTTTCTTT. Its translation: CASSVDLQGAGSTEAFF. The genes are TRBV9 and TRBJ1-1, with 9 bases lining up with TRBD1. V shed 0 bases and J 4 bases; nucleotides not matched to a gene: 10. Germline CDR1 is SGDLS and CDR2 is YYNGEE. CDR3 length equals 17 residues.

This chain joins TRBV30 and TRBJ2-1, with 8 bases fitting TRBD1. After removal of 0 bases from V and 12 bases from J, the junction contained 13 bases not matched to a gene. Germline CDR1 GTSNPN, CDR2 SVGIG (reference sequence). The CDR3 contains 15 residues. Written as DNA, the CDR3 is TGTGCCTGGAGTGTACAACAGGGGGTTAGACAGGGGCAGTTCTTC. Its translation: CAWSVQQGVRQGQFF.

The J gene is TRBJ2-7, the V gene TRBV30, with unresolved D. CDR1 GTSNPN and CDR2 SVGIG come from the germline V gene (reference sequence). Trimming shortened V by 2 bases and J by 3 bases, and 5 bases separated the two germline ends. The CDR3 contains 11 residues. The CDR3, as DNA: TGTGCCTGGAGTTCTCTCTACGAGCAGTACTTC. Its protein product is CAWSSLYEQYF.

The chain links TRBV6-1 to TRBJ2-5; weak D call: TRBD2 (6 bases). Between the trimmed V and J ends, which lost 6 bases and 4 bases, there was a span of 18 bases. This CDR3 region has 15 residues. CDR1 and CDR2 from the germline V gene are MNHNS and SASEGT. This chain's CDR3 is CASSDLAYRGETQYF. Written as DNA, the CDR3 is TGTGCCAGCAGCGACCTAGCGTATCGAGGAGAGACCCAGTACTTC.

The chain combines TRBV5-6 with TRBJ2-5, with TRBD2 matching 8 bases. The J call may be incorrect, as the DNA end agrees better with TRBJ2-7. The CDR3 has 15 amino acids. CDR1 SGHDT and CDR2 YYEEEE come from the germline V gene. The CDR3 DNA is TGTGCCAGCAGCTTGGGACTAGCGATATCCTACGAGCAGTACTTC. Encoded protein: CASSLGLAISYEQYF.

J is TRBJ1-2 and V is TRBV7-2; 8 bases are a match to TRBD1. The V segment lost 2 bases and the J segment 3 bases; nucleotides outside the gene matches: 2. Germline V lookup: CDR1 SGHTA, CDR2 FQGNSA. The CDR3 sequence is 14 residues long. This CDR3 reads CASSLWDRHYGYTF. The CDR3 nucleotides are TGTGCCAGCAGCTTATGGGACAGGCACTATGGCTACACCTTC.

V usage is TRBV6-5 and J usage is TRBJ1-4; D possibly corresponds to TRBD1 (5 bases). Per the germline V gene, CDR1 is MNHEY and CDR2 is SVGAGI. V lost 6 bases and J 0 bases, leaving 8 bases between the germline ends. This CDR3 comprises 14 residues. CDR3 sequence: CASRKTATNEKLFF. DNA for the CDR3: TGTGCCAGCAGAAAGACAGCAACTAATGAAAAACTGTTTTTT.